This T cell receptor beta chain stems from a study of cytomegalovirus exposure and HLA in healthy donors. As for the study in general: As released early, the data held approximately 80 million unique TCRs from HLA-typed donors. Points from the study as a whole: The authors listed 150 or so TCR beta chains as cytomegalovirus-associated. Rare TCR sequences predominated, though certain public TCRs were found in many donors.

Comment on this clone: Its target is not known.

V dropped 0 bases and J dropped 6; count of bases not matched to a gene: 6. Germline V gives CDR1 WNHNN, CDR2 SYGVQD (reference sequence). The CDR3 spans 16 residues. Each of the donors was a healthy bone marrow donor. The study ran its PCR with 60 Vbeta and 13 Jbeta primers. Only in-frame clones appear in the TCRdb table, and some are missing; sequencing was by immunoSEQ multiplex PCR. The table records 200,000 or so clones, approximately 80% of them present only once. The chain couples TRBV10-1 to TRBJ2-2, with TRBD1 identical over 8 bases. Sequencing was performed on PBMCs. This receptor was taken from a boy between 2 and 10 years old in good health and CMV-seronegative. The CDR3 bases are TGCGCCAGCAGTGAGTCGACGCAGGGGGCACCCGGGGAGCTGTTTTTT. Residues: CASSESTQGAPGELFF.